This T cell receptor (beta chain) was profiled in a study of blood T cell repertoires in COVID-19 (dated by TCRdb to between 2020 and 2021). About the full investigation: Samples from collaborators originated in the United States, Italy and Spain and spanned both the acute and convalescent phases of COVID-19. Deeply sampled blood TCRbeta repertoires from subjects exposed to, actively infected with, or recovered from COVID-19 were included in the dataset. Where available, HLA class I and class II types were obtained from metadata supplied by the sample provider rather than from assay-based typing. The sample metadata nearly always contained a de-identified subject ID, COVID-19 status, age in years and sex. The repertoires were made available in a free public database intended to serve as a resource for research on the immune response to SARS-CoV-2. The prospective study material was composed of cDNA or gDNA derived from T cells, B-cell-depleted T cells, or PBMCs. The samples were drawn from the first 160 participants of the ongoing ImmuneRACE study and from over a thousand subjects provided by 6 global collaborators. What the work shows at the level of the full study, not this receptor alone: How much clinical and demographic metadata was included differed by source and by participant, and the metadata was provided uncurated.

Notes on this clone: Its target antigen remains unknown. One base away there is no much larger clone; base qualities are not given.

Whole blood was collected in K2EDTA tubes by collaborating institutions according to the institutions' own protocols. Collaborator samples were shipped for TCRbeta analysis as frozen whole blood, isolated PBMCs, or DNA extracted from either sample type. TCRbeta CDR3 regions were amplified from genomic DNA using the immunoSEQ Assay, a bias-controlled multiplex PCR. From the authors' description of their analysis: The number of nucleated cells in each sample was estimated from the amplification of reference gene primers within the assay. To quantify the absolute abundance of each unique TCRbeta CDR3 rearrangement, sequence reads were collapsed and filtered. For each sample, productive Simpson clonality was calculated by taking the square root of Simpson's diversity index across productive rearrangements. Drawn from immuneACCESS, this table holds only the in-frame rearrangements with V and J called that TCRdb kept. Clones are partly lost; checked studies trace under half to an unresolved V gene and leave the rest unexplained. V and J calls and clone size are as listed in that table; D and trimming were resolved from the DNA. This sample lists over 150,000 clones; about 85% were detected once. The ten most abundant clones make up around 1.2% of the sample.

The CDR3 spans 15 residues, from the cysteine through the phenylalanine. Only the CDR3 DNA stays, 45 bases, in frame from base 1. V lost 4 bases and J lost 4 bases, and the count of bases not matched to a germline gene is 12. Based on the germline V gene (reference sequence), the CDR1 and CDR2 sequences are GTSNPN and SVGIG. The chain is assembled from TRBV30 and TRBJ1-2, with 7 middle bases fitting TRBD1. The TCR was taken from a man aged 30 to 39 with acute or convalescent COVID-19. What was sequenced was peripheral blood. This receptor has the CDR3 CAWTGQSYSGYGYTF. In nucleotide form, the sequence is TGTGCCTGGACGGGACAGTCTTATAGTGGCTATGGCTACACCTTC.